The T cell receptor beta chain described here comes from a study of OX40 agonist ivuxolimab in advanced cancers. Notes on the study in general: No antigen was identified for the clonally expanded peripheral T cells.

Measured with immunoSEQ multiplex PCR; TCRdb has only the in-frame clones, and not every one. The table lists 50,000 to 65,000 clones, more than 75% of them singletons, with around 1.8% in the top ten. Of note for this clone: As yet, its antigen is unknown.

Trimming removed 7 bases from V and 0 bases from J, with 7 bases in between. Germline assignment: CDR1 SNHLY and CDR2 FYNNEI. CDR3 size: 13 residues. Material: CD4+ or CD8+ T cells sorted from blood, obtained in a trial of the OX40 agonist ivuxolimab. This chain connects TRBV2 to TRBJ2-1; D is uncertain. The receptor was isolated from an adult with an advanced solid tumor such as melanoma, head and neck, liver or kidney cancer. CDR3 sequence: CASTQTSYNEQFF. CDR3 nucleotides: TGTGCCAGCACCCAAACCTCCTACAATGAGCAGTTCTTC.